The 13 T cell receptor beta chains presented below share a single source sample, sequenced in a study of cytomegalovirus exposure and HLA in healthy donors. 13 Jbeta primers and 60 Vbeta primers were used for the PCR. TCRdb keeps only in-frame clones here, not all; method: immunoSEQ multiplex PCR. The sample holds just under 95,000 clones; over 70% are singletons and the top ten take around 1.2%. The sequencing input was PBMCs. These receptors all come from a girl aged 2-15 years in good health and CMV-seropositive.

The rearrangement joins TRBV29-1 to TRBJ2-3; 9 positions agree with TRBD2. J lost 6 bases, V lost 4 bases, and 5 bases had no gene match. The CDR3 length is 13 residues. In germline, CDR1 is SQVTM, CDR2 ANQGSEA. CDR3: CSVGGLAPDTQYF. The CDR3 nucleotides are TGCAGCGTTGGTGGACTAGCGCCCGATACGCAGTATTTT.

The table lists this clone with a count of one. J is TRBJ2-5 and V is TRBV29-1, with 12 bases matching TRBD1. This CDR3 is built from 14 residues. Losses at the gene ends were 4 bases for V and 5 bases for J; bases not matched to a gene: 5. Germline CDR1 is SQVTM and CDR2 is ANQGSEA. CDR3 protein: CSVGGTGGFETQYF. Here the CDR3 DNA reads TGCAGCGTTGGGGGGACAGGGGGCTTCGAGACCCAGTACTTC.

This chain uses TRBV28 with TRBJ2-7; TRBD1 aligns across 9 bases. V dropped 6 bases and J dropped 9; count of bases not matched to a gene: 36. There are 22 residues in the CDR3. Germline V lookup: CDR1 MDHEN, CDR2 SYDVKM. CDR3 DNA: TGTGCCAGCAGAGGGACAGGGACCGACTTTTCCTCTTACGAGGGACTCTTCGGGGTGCAGTACTTC. Translated, it gives CASRGTGTDFSSYEGLFGVQYF.

This sequence joins TRBV28 and TRBJ2-5, with D perhaps matching TRBD1 (5 bases). Trimming left V 6 bases short and J 5 bases short, with 19 bases between. The germline gives CDR1 MDHEN, CDR2 SYDVKM. The CDR3 totals 15 residues. The DNA for the CDR3 is TGTGCCAGCAGGAACGGACAAAGTGAGTCGGAGACCCAGTACTTC. This encodes CASRNGQSESETQYF.

CDR3 protein: CATSRETAGLSNQPQHF. In DNA form, the CDR3 reads TGTGCCACCAGCAGAGAGACAGCGGGCCTTAGCAATCAGCCCCAGCATTTT. The V and J genes are TRBV15 and TRBJ1-5; D possibly corresponds to TRBD1 (5 bases). V dropped 0 bases and J dropped 0 bases, with 12 bases sitting between them. The CDR3 totals 17 residues. Per germline, CDR1 LNHNV and CDR2 YYDKDF (reference sequence).

This chain uses TRBV5-6 with TRBJ2-7; 10 nucleotides line up with TRBD1. The CDR3 contains 15 residues. The germline gives CDR1 SGHDT, CDR2 YYEEEE. The junction had 11 bases not matched to a gene; V was cut back by 4 bases and J by 7 bases. CDR3 region: CASSARDRGRGEQYF. The CDR3 DNA reads as TGTGCCAGCAGCGCACGAGACAGGGGGCGCGGAGAGCAGTACTTC.

The chain recombines TRBV30 with TRBJ2-7; 13 bases agree with TRBD2. Losses at the gene ends were 3 bases for V and 8 bases for J; bases not matched to a gene: 4. The CDR3 is 13 residues long. Germline V CDR1 and CDR2: GTSNPN, SVGIG (reference sequence). CDR3 in amino acids: CAWSGLAGVKQYF. CDR3 sequence (DNA): TGTGCCTGGAGCGGACTAGCGGGAGTGAAGCAGTACTTC.

The rearrangement joins TRBV7-2 to TRBJ2-7; TRBD2 is a possible D gene (5 bases). V lost 7 bases to trimming and J lost 3 bases, with 16 bases between them. The length of the CDR3 is 14 residues. Germline assignment: CDR1 SGHTA and CDR2 FQGNSA. The CDR3 DNA reads TGTGCCAGCACTGCCTCCGGGAAAGGCTACGAGCAGTACTTC. This codes for CASTASGKGYEQYF.

The chain recombines TRBV6-6 with TRBJ2-1; tentative D call: TRBD2 (6 bases). Trimming shortened V by 2 bases and J by 7 bases, and 15 bases separated the two germline ends. In germline, CDR1 is MNHNY, CDR2 SVGAGI (reference sequence). CDR3 length: 15 amino acids. As DNA, the CDR3 is TGTGCCAGCAGTTACCCCCGCGGGATCGAAAATGAGCAGTTCTTC. Protein product: CASSYPRGIENEQFF.

V is TRBV5-1 and J is TRBJ2-3; D may be TRBD2 (6 bases). Between the trimmed V and J ends, which lost 0 bases and 2 bases, there was a span of 13 bases. The CDR3 extends over 16 amino acids. CDR1 and CDR2 from the germline V gene are SGHRS and YFSETQ. The CDR3 bases are TGCGCCAGCAGCTTGGCTCCGGGAGAGACCACAGATACGCAGTATTTT. Encoded protein: CASSLAPGETTDTQYF.

The V call is TRBV29-1, the J call TRBJ1-2, with D hard to call. CDR3 length: 12 amino acids. Germline-derived CDR1 and CDR2 are SQVTM and ANQGSEA. Trimming shortened V by 3 bases and J by 5 bases, and 10 bases separated the two germline ends. This chain's CDR3 is CSVDVGQYGYTF. In DNA form, the CDR3 reads TGCAGCGTTGATGTTGGGCAATATGGCTACACCTTC.

J is TRBJ2-7 and V is TRBV6-5, with TRBD1 identical over 12 bases. Trimming at V came to 6 bases and at J to 4 bases, leaving 7 bases not matched to a gene. CDR1 and CDR2 from the germline V gene are MNHEY and SVGAGI. This CDR3 has 15 residues. CDR3 in DNA: TGTGCCAGCAGGCCGGGACAGGGGGCAGGGTACGAGCAGTACTTC. Its translation: CASRPGQGAGYEQYF.

The chain combines TRBV7-9 with TRBJ2-7; tentatively, D is TRBD2 (5 bases). There are 11 residues in the CDR3. The germline V gene encodes CDR1 SEHNR and CDR2 FQNEAQ (reference sequence). V was shortened by 6 bases and J by 6 bases, with 9 bases between the two germline ends. The CDR3 protein is CASSAGIEQYF. The CDR3 bases are TGTGCCAGCAGTGCCGGGATCGAGCAGTACTTC.